The TCR beta chain under discussion was sequenced for a study of sequential checkpoint blockade in melanoma. This clone was seen a few times. Assay: immunoSEQ multiplex PCR; the TCRdb copy retains only in-frame clones and omits some. The sample contains some 20,000 clones, 80% of which appear only once. CDR3 length: 15 residues. Deletions cut 2 bases from V and 3 bases from J, with 14 bases between. Per the germline V gene, CDR1 is WNHNN and CDR2 is SYGVQD (reference sequence). The treatment: randomized to nivolumab then ipilimumab (arm A) or the reverse (arm B). The chain has TRBV10-1 and TRBJ2-7, with a weak D call TRBD2 (7 bases). The starting material was CD8+ T cells sorted from blood (inferred from file names), obtained from a patient given nivolumab and ipilimumab in sequence. This TCR came from a human donor with melanoma. CDR3 loop: CASSEGAGANYEQYF. The CDR3 DNA is TGCGCCAGCAGTGAGGGGGCGGGGGCCAACTACGAGCAGTACTTC.